Listed here is a single T cell receptor beta chain. Germline assignment: CDR1 SGHNT and CDR2 YYREEE (reference sequence). Deletions cut 3 bases from V and 4 bases from J, with 6 bases between. The CDR3 is 12 residues long. The data stem from a study of T cell responses to AZD1222 COVID-19 vaccine. Repertoires were generated with immunoSEQ multiplex PCR, while TCRdb's copy carries only in-frame clones and drops some. The sample has about 170,000 clones; around 87% are singletons. This rearrangement joins TRBV5-4 to TRBJ2-3; D perhaps matches TRBD2 (6 bases). The sample in question was peripheral blood, obtained on day 0 of AZD1222 vaccination. This clonotype was obtained from an adult in good health. This CDR3 is CASSWEADTQYF. The CDR3 region has the DNA TGTGCCAGCAGCTGGGAGGCAGATACGCAGTATTTT.